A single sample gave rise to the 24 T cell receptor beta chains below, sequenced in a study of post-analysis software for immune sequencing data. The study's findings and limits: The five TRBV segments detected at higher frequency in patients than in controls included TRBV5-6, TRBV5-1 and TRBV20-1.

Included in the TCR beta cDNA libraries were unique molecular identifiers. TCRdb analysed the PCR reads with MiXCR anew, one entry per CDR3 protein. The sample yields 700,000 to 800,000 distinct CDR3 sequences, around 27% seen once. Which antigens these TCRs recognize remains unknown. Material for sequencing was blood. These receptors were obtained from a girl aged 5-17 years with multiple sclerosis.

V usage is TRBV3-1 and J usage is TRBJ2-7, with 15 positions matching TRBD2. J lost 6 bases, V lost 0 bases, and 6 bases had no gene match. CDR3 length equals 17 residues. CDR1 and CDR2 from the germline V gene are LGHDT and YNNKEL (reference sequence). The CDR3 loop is CASSQEAPGLAGGEQYF. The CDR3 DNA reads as TGTGCCAGCAGCCAAGAGGCCCCGGGACTAGCGGGAGGCGAGCAGTACTTC.

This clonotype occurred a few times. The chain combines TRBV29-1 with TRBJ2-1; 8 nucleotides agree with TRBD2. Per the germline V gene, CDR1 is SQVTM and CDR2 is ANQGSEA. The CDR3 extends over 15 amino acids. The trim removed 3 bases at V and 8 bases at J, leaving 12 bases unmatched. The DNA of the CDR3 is TGCAGCGTTGAGGCGGGACACGCGGGAGGCTATGAGCAGTTCTTC. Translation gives CSVEAGHAGGYEQFF.

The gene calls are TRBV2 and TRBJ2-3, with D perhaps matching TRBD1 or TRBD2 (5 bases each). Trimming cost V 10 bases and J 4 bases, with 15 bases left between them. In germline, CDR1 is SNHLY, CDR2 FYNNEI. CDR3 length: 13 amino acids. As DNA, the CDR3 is TGTGCCACTTCCGAGGGGTCGGCAGATACGCAGTATTTT. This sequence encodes CATSEGSADTQYF.

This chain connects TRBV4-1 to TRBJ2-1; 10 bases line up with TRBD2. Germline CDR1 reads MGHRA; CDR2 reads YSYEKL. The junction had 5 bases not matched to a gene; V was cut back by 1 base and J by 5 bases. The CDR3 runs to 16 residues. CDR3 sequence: CASSQVRSGGNNEQFF. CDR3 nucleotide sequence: TGCGCCAGCAGCCAAGTCCGTAGCGGGGGGAACAATGAGCAGTTCTTC.

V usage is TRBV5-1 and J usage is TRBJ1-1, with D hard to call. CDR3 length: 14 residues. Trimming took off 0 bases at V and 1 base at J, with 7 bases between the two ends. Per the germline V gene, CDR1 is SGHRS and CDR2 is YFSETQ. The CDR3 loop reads CASSLAQRNTEAFF. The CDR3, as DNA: TGCGCCAGCAGCTTGGCCCAGCGGAACACTGAAGCTTTCTTT.

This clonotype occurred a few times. Here the CDR3 DNA reads TGTGCCAGCAGCCTTGGACTAGCGGGAGACACTGAGCAGTTCTTC. It encodes CASSLGLAGDTEQFF. The V and J genes are TRBV7-2 and TRBJ2-1, with 13 bases identical to TRBD2. The V and J ends lost 5 bases and 9 bases, in that order; junction bases with no gene match: 7. Germline V lookup: CDR1 SGHTA, CDR2 FQGNSA. This CDR3 is built from 15 residues.

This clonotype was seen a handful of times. The CDR3 spells CASSTLGQGANQPQHF. Written as DNA, the CDR3 is TGTGCCAGCAGCACACTGGGACAGGGGGCCAATCAGCCCCAGCATTTT. V and J are TRBV5-6 and TRBJ1-5, with 12 bases fitting TRBD1. The length of the CDR3 is 16 residues. CDR1 is SGHDT, CDR2 YYEEEE, per germline. The junction had 5 bases not matched to a gene; V was cut back by 4 bases and J by 3 bases. The full variable domain, its missing parts supplied by reference TRBV5-6 and TRBJ1-5, is DAGVTQSPTHLIKTRGQQVTLRCSPKSGHDTVSWYQQALGQGPQFIFQYYEEEERQRGNFPDRFSGHQFPNYSSELNVNALLLGDSALYLCASSTLGQGANQPQHFGDGTRLSIL.

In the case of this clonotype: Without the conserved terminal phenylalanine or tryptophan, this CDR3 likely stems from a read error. Here the CDR3 reads CATSRDKGRGTDTQYL. The CDR3 nucleotides read TGTGCCACCAGCAGAGATAAGGGCCGGGGCACAGATACGCAGTATTTG. The chain carries TRBV15 and TRBJ2-3, with D hard to call. CDR3 length equals 16 residues. Trimming took 0 bases from V and 1 from J, leaving 11 bases between them. Per germline, CDR1 LNHNV and CDR2 YYDKDF (reference sequence).

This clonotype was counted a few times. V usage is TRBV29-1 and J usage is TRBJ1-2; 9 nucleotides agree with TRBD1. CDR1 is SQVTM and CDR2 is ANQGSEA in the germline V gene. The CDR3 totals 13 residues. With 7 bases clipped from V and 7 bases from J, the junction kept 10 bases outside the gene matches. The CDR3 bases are TGCAGCGCTGGGACAGGGACAACTCGTGGCTACACCTTC. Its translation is CSAGTGTTRGYTF. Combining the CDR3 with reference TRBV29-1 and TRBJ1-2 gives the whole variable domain SAVISQKPSRDICQRGTSLTIQCQVDSQVTMMFWYRQQPGQSLTLIATANQGSEATYESGFVIDKFPISRPNLTFSTLTVSNMSPEDSSIYLCSAGTGTTRGYTFGSGTRLTVV.

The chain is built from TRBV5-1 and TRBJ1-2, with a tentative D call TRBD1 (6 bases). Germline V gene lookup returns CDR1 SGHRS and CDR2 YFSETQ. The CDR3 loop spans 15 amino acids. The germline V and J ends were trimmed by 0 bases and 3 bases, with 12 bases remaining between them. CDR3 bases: TGCGCCAGCAGCTTGGAGGGACATGGGGACTATGGCTACACCTTC. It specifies CASSLEGHGDYGYTF.

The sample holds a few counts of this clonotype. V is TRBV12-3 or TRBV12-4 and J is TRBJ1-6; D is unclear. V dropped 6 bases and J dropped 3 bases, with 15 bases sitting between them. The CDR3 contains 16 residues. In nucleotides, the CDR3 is TGTGCCAGCAGGGTCTCGCCGGCGCTCTATAATTCACCCCTCCACTTT. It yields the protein CASRVSPALYNSPLHF.

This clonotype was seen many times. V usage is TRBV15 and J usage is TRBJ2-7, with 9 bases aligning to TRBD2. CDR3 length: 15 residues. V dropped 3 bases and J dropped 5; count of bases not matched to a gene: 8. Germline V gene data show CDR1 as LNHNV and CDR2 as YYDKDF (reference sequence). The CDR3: CATSRESGRYNEQYF. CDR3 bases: TGTGCCACCAGCAGGGAGAGCGGGAGGTACAACGAGCAGTACTTC.

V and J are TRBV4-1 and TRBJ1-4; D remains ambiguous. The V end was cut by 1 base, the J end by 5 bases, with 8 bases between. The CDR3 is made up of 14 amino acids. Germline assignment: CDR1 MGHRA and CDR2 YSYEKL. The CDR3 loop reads CASSQVWENEKLFF. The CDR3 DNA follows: TGCGCCAGCAGCCAAGTCTGGGAGAATGAAAAACTGTTTTTT.

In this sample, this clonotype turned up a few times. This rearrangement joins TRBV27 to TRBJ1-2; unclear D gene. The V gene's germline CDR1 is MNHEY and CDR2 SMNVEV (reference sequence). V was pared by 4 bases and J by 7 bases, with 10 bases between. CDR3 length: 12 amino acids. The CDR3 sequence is CASSSVSGGYTF. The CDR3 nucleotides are TGTGCCAGCAGTTCAGTATCGGGTGGCTACACCTTC.

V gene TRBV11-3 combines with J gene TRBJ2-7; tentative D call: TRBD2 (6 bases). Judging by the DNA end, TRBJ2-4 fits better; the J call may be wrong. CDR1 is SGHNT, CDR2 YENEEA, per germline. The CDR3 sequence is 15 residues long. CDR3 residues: CASSLGSGVGNIQYF. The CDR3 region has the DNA TGTGCCAGCAGCTTAGGGTCGGGAGTTGGAAACATTCAGTACTTC.

CDR3 residues: CSVEEYQGDLMNTEAFF. DNA for the CDR3: TGCAGCGTTGAAGAGTATCAGGGGGACCTGATGAACACTGAAGCTTTCTTT. The J gene is TRBJ1-1, the V gene TRBV29-1; TRBD1 matches at 7 bases. Per the germline V gene, CDR1 is SQVTM and CDR2 is ANQGSEA. With V trimmed by 0 bases and J by 0 bases, 10 bases remained unmatched. The CDR3 has 17 amino acids.

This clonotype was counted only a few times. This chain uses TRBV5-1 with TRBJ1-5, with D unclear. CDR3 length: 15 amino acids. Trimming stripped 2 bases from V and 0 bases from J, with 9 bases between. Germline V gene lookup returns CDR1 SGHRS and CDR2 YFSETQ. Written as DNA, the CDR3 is TGCGCCAGCAGCTTAGGAACTCATAGCAATCAGCCCCAGCATTTT. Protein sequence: CASSLGTHSNQPQHF. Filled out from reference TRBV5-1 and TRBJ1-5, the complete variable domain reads KAGVTQTPRYLIKTRGQQVTLSCSPISGHRSVSWYQQTPGQGLQFLFEYFSETQRNKGNFPGRFSGRQFSNSRSEMNVSTLELGDSALYLCASSLGTHSNQPQHFGDGTRLSIL.

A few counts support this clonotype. This chain's CDR3 is CAISAGTGRNQPQHF. The DNA for the CDR3 is TGTGCCATCAGTGCCGGGACAGGGAGAAATCAGCCCCAGCATTTT. The rearrangement uses TRBV10-3 and TRBJ1-5; 9 bases are a match to TRBD1. CDR3 size: 15 residues. Germline V gene sequence: CDR1 ENHRY, CDR2 SYGVKD. The J segment lost 4 bases and the V segment lost 4 bases, leaving 5 bases of the junction unmatched.

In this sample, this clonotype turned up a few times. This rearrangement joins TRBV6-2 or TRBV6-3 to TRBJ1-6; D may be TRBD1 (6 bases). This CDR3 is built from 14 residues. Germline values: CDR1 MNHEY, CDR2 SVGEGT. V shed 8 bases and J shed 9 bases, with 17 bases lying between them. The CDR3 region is CASSARGSTSPLHF. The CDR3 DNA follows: TGTGCCAGCTCGGCCAGGGGCTCTACTTCACCCCTCCACTTT.

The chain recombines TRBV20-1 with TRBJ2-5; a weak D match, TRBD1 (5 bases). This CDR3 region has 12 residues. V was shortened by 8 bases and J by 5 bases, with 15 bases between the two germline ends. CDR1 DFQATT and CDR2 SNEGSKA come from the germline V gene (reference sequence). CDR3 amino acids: CSYKGPGETQYF. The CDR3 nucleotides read TGCAGTTACAAAGGGCCAGGGGAGACCCAGTACTTC.

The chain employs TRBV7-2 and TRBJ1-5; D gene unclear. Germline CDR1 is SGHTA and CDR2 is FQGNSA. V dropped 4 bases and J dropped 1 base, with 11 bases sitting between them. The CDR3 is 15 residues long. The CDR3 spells CASSSPNESNQPQHF. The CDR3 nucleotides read TGTGCCAGCAGCTCTCCAAACGAGAGCAATCAGCCCCAGCATTTT.

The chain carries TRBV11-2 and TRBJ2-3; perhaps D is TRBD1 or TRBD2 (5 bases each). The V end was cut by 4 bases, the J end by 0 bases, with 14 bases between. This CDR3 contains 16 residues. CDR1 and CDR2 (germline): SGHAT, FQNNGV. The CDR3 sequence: CASSSPRGRSTDTQYF. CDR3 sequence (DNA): TGTGCCAGCAGCTCCCCCCGGGGACGGAGCACAGATACGCAGTATTTT. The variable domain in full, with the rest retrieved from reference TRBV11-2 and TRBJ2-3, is EAGVAQSPRYKIIEKRQSVAFWCNPISGHATLYWYQQILGQGPKLLIQFQNNGVVDDSQLPKDRFSAERLKGVDSTLKIQPAKLEDSAVYLCASSSPRGRSTDTQYFGPGTRLTVL.

This CDR3 reads CSARSSGRYGEQFF. The CDR3 DNA reads TGCAGTGCCCGGAGTAGCGGGAGATACGGTGAGCAGTTCTTC. The genes are TRBV20-1 and TRBJ2-1, with 9 bases identical to TRBD2. Trimming took 6 bases from V and 9 from J; bases not matched to a gene: 12. Looked up from germline, CDR1 is DFQATT and CDR2 is SNEGSKA (reference sequence). This CDR3 has 14 residues.

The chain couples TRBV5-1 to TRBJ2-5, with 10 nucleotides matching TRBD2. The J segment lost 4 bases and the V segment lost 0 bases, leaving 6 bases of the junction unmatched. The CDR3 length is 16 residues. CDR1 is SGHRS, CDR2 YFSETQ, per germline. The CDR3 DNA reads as TGCGCCAGCAGCTTGGCCCTAGCGGGGGCAAGAGAGACCCAGTACTTC. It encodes CASSLALAGARETQYF.